This T cell receptor (beta chain) stems from a study of T cells in Graves' hyperthyroidism and ophthalmopathy. The overall study: Peripheral blood was collected at initial diagnosis, before any treatment.

PBMCs were derived from roughly 10 ml fresh peripheral blood. J lost 9 bases, V lost 1 base, and 8 bases had no gene match. Germline values: CDR1 GTSNPN, CDR2 SVGIG (reference sequence). This CDR3 region has 14 residues. This clonotype was counted a few times. Antigen unknown. General study findings and limits: Blood also held most thyroid clonotypes expanded beyond 0.001.

Researchers amplified the TCR beta CDR3 regions from RNA transcripts. RT-PCR in the first round (using the HTBI primer set) targeted the TCR CDR3. Each CDR3 protein is one row after TCRdb ran MiXCR on the multiplex PCR reads. This repertoire shows 350,000 to 450,000 distinct CDR3 sequences, approximately 15% found once; its top ten account for around 10%. The clonotype originates from an older woman with Graves' hyperthyroidism. Sequencing used blood. This sequence joins TRBV30 and TRBJ1-5, with 8 bases fitting TRBD1. CDR3 in amino acids: CAWSELTGAGPQHF. CDR3 DNA sequence: TGTGCCTGGAGTGAGTTGACAGGGGCAGGGCCCCAGCATTTT.